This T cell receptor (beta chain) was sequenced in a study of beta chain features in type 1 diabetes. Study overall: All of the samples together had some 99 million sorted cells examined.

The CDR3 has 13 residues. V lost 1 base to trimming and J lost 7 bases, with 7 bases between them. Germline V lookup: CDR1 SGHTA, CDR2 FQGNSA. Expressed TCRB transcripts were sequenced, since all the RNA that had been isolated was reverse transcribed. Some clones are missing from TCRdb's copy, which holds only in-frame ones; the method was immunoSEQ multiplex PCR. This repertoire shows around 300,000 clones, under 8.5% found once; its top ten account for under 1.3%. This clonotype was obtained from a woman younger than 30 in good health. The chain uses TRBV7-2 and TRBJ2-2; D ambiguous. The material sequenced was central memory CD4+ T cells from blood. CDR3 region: CASSLGASGELFF. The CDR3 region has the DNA TGTGCCAGCAGCTTAGGTGCAAGCGGGGAGCTGTTTTTT.